These T cell receptor beta chains were read from a single sample in a study of blood T cell repertoires in COVID-19. Sequenced by immunoSEQ multiplex PCR; TCRdb stores in-frame clones only, minus some. The profile shows about 440,000 clones, roughly 91% of them singletons. The sequencing sample was made of peripheral blood. These receptors were obtained from a woman aged 25 to 39 with acute or convalescent COVID-19. Both conserved end residues are part of each CDR3.

v_gene	j_gene	CDR3aa
TRBV11-2	TRBJ2-7	CASSLGAGQGHYEQYF
TRBV28	TRBJ2-4	CASLGLGKNIQYF
TRBV10-3	TRBJ1-4	CAIIRREKLFF
TRBV14	TRBJ2-1	CASSHRLGGASYNEQFF
TRBV6-6	TRBJ1-6	CASSYRPEGSPLHF
TRBV7-8	TRBJ1-2	CASSLAPGNGYTF
TRBV10-2	TRBJ2-3	CATYSGGLSTDTQYF
TRBV2	TRBJ2-5	CASSLAGTAGKTQYF
TRBV30	TRBJ2-1	CAWTGNNEQFF
TRBV10-3	TRBJ2-7	CAISESTGTGGYEQYF
TRBV5-1	TRBJ2-4	CATSIDGFTRVYF